The source of this TCR beta chain is a study of CD8 T cells in Susac syndrome. An input of roughly 0.5 to 1 ug of RNA was subjected to reverse transcription using random hexamers. immunoSEQ multiplex PCR amplified TCR beta CDR3 across 54 Vbeta, 13 Jbeta. A single record per CDR3 protein comes from TCRdb applying MiXCR to the immunoSEQ multiplex PCR reads. Here the sample spans about 120,000 distinct CDR3 sequences, roughly 94% being singletons. The controls, all healthy donors, were matched for age and sex. The CDR3 spans 15 residues. The V and J ends lost 2 bases and 4 bases respectively, with 12 bases between them. Germline V lookup: CDR1 SGHTA, CDR2 FQGNSA.

Material for sequencing was CD4+ T cells from PBMCs. This receptor was identified in a human donor in good health. The gene calls are TRBV7-2 and TRBJ2-1, with D perhaps TRBD2 (6 bases). The CDR3 bases are TGTGCCAGCAGCTTATCGGCTAGCGAGTACAATGAGCAGTTCTTC. Encoded protein: CASSLSASEYNEQFF.